This entry lists 12 T cell receptor beta chains sequenced from one sample in a study of blood T cell repertoires in COVID-19. Repertoires were generated with immunoSEQ multiplex PCR, while TCRdb's copy carries only in-frame clones and drops some. This table has 150,000 to 200,000 clones, more than 75% appearing once. Sequences were obtained from peripheral blood. The receptor source for this set is a human donor in a cohort sampled during active COVID-19.

V usage is TRBV19 and J usage is TRBJ2-6, with 7 nucleotides matching TRBD1. CDR3 length equals 15 residues. V was clipped by 6 bases and J by 3 bases; unmatched bases: 5. Germline V CDR1 and CDR2: LNHDA, SQIVND (reference sequence). This chain's CDR3 is CASRRQGFGANVLTF. The CDR3 bases are TGTGCCAGTAGGCGACAGGGATTTGGGGCCAACGTCCTGACTTTC.

J is TRBJ1-1 and V is TRBV12-3 or TRBV12-4, with TRBD1 identical over 7 bases. The CDR3 is made up of 11 amino acids. J was trimmed by 11 bases and V by 7 bases; bases with no gene match: 7. CDR3 amino acids: CASNLKGAAFF. Here the CDR3 DNA reads TGTGCCAGCAACTTAAAGGGGGCGGCTTTCTTT.

The chain links TRBV28 to TRBJ1-5; 9 bases fit TRBD1. The J segment lost 8 bases and the V segment lost 4 bases, leaving 15 bases of the junction unmatched. This CDR3 has 17 amino acids. Germline CDR1 and CDR2: MDHEN and SYDVKM. CDR3 coding DNA: TGTGCCAGCAGTTCACCGGGACAGGGCCGTCCCATCAAGCCCCAGCATTTT. Amino acid sequence: CASSSPGQGRPIKPQHF.

This clone came up once. The chain couples TRBV5-1 to TRBJ1-2; 8 bases align to TRBD1. The CDR3 contains 14 residues. The V segment lost 0 bases and the J segment 7 bases; nucleotides outside the gene matches: 5. Germline V gene lookup returns CDR1 SGHRS and CDR2 YFSETQ. The CDR3 is CASSLDQGARGYTF. The CDR3 nucleotides are TGCGCCAGCAGCTTGGATCAGGGGGCCCGTGGCTACACCTTC.

The chain combines TRBV5-1 with TRBJ1-1; 7 nucleotides agree with TRBD1. V gave up 0 bases and J gave up 3 bases; unmatched junction bases: 8. The CDR3 sequence is 16 residues long. Germline CDR1 is SGHRS and CDR2 is YFSETQ. This CDR3 is CASSLGDRVGDTEAFF. The CDR3 nucleotides are TGCGCCAGCAGCTTGGGCGACAGGGTCGGGGACACTGAAGCTTTCTTT.

The rearrangement joins TRBV6-5 to TRBJ2-5, with 9 nucleotides matching TRBD1. This CDR3 is 16 amino acids long. V was clipped by 0 bases and J by 5 bases; unmatched bases: 7. Germline V CDR1 and CDR2: MNHEY, SVGAGI. CDR3 DNA sequence: TGTGCCAGCAGTTACTCTAAGGGACAGGGATTGGAGACCCAGTACTTC. Translating it yields CASSYSKGQGLETQYF.

This chain links TRBV25-1 with TRBJ2-3, with 9 bases that match TRBD1. Looked up from germline, CDR1 is MGHDK and CDR2 is SYGVNS. The CDR3 extends over 13 amino acids. V shed 6 bases, J shed 11 bases, and the junction held 9 bases outside the gene matches. The CDR3 DNA is TGTGCCAGCAGGGATACAGGGGGCATGGGGCAGTATTTT. Protein sequence: CASRDTGGMGQYF.

The chain is built from TRBV19 and TRBJ1-5, with a weak D call TRBD1 (6 bases). This CDR3 is 18 amino acids long. Germline V gene sequence: CDR1 LNHDA, CDR2 SQIVND (reference sequence). V lost 1 base, J lost 0 bases, and 16 bases lay in between. CDR3 region: CASSIGVPDSNSNQPQHF. The CDR3 DNA reads as TGTGCCAGTAGTATAGGAGTCCCGGACAGTAATAGCAATCAGCCCCAGCATTTT.

The chain uses TRBV30 and TRBJ2-1; 9 bases align to TRBD2. This CDR3 has 14 residues. After removal of 0 bases from V and 7 bases from J, the junction contained 4 bases not matched to a gene. Germline V gene sequence: CDR1 GTSNPN, CDR2 SVGIG (reference sequence). The CDR3 is CAWSVLAGGNEQFF. In nucleotides, the CDR3 is TGTGCCTGGAGTGTACTAGCGGGCGGGAATGAGCAGTTCTTC.

This chain joins TRBV6-4 and TRBJ1-1, with 7 bases identical to TRBD1. CDR3 length equals 15 residues. Per germline, CDR1 MRHNA and CDR2 SNTAGT. V was clipped by 5 bases and J by 4 bases; unmatched bases: 10. CDR3 nucleotide sequence: TGTGCCAGCAGTAACAGGGGTACAGGGATCACTGAAGCTTTCTTT. Its translation: CASSNRGTGITEAFF.

The J gene is TRBJ1-3, the V gene TRBV5-1; 9 positions match TRBD1. The CDR3 has 15 residues. The ends lost 0 bases at V and 5 bases at J; junction bases unmatched: 3. CDR1 SGHRS and CDR2 YFSETQ come from the germline V gene. The CDR3, as DNA: TGCGCCAGCAGCTTGGCGGGACAGGGCAGAAACACCATATATTTT. Amino acids: CASSLAGQGRNTIYF.

This sequence joins TRBV28 and TRBJ2-2; a weak D match, TRBD2 (6 bases). Trimming stripped 3 bases from V and 8 bases from J, with 13 bases between. Germline-derived CDR1 and CDR2 are MDHEN and SYDVKM. The CDR3 totals 14 residues. CDR3 nucleotide sequence: TGTGCCAGCAGTTTTCCGGGGGTATTAGGGGAGCTGTTTTTT. The encoded protein is CASSFPGVLGELFF.